These 10 T cell receptor beta chains originate from one sample sequenced in a study of CD4 T cells in relation to SARS-CoV-2 and coronaviruses. CD4+ T cells from unexposed donors were obtained before the COVID-19 pandemic (2011-2018). The cells were cultured for about 10 days before CD4+ T cells were isolated. No antigen is known for these receptors. The table came from immunoSEQ multiplex PCR; TCRdb's copy has only in-frame clones and leaves some out. The table lists about 17,000 clones, about 81% of them singletons. The sequencing input was CD4+ T cells from PBMCs, cultured in vitro. The receptor source for this set is a human donor in good health.

This clone was detected only a few times. The rearrangement links TRBV7-3 to TRBJ2-7, with TRBD1 matching 7 bases. J gave up 6 bases and V 4 bases, and 6 bases lay outside the gene matches. The V gene's germline CDR1 is SGHTA and CDR2 FQGTGA. CDR3 size: 13 residues. The CDR3 sequence is CASSSRQGGEQYF. CDR3 DNA sequence: TGTGCCAGCAGCTCGAGACAGGGTGGCGAGCAGTACTTC.

V gene TRBV5-5 combines with J gene TRBJ1-3; possible D gene TRBD1, 5 bases. CDR1 is SGHKS and CDR2 is YYEKEE in the germline V gene (reference sequence). The V gene lost 0 bases and the J gene lost 4 bases, with 11 bases spanning the gap. The CDR3 runs 15 residues. CDR3 nucleotide sequence: TGTGCCAGCAGCTTGGGGTGGGGCACAGGAAACACCATATATTTT. Translated: CASSLGWGTGNTIYF.

The rearrangement joins TRBV7-2 to TRBJ2-5; 7 nucleotides match TRBD2. There are 15 residues in the CDR3. J lost 4 bases, V lost 5 bases, and 10 bases had no gene match. Germline CDR1 reads SGHTA; CDR2 reads FQGNSA. CDR3 in DNA: TGTGCCAGCAGCGGACGGGGGGTGTCTAGAGAGACCCAGTACTTC. Translation gives CASSGRGVSRETQYF.

This rearrangement joins TRBV7-2 to TRBJ2-7; D is tentatively TRBD1 or TRBD2 (6 bases each). The CDR3 runs to 14 residues. V lost 3 bases to trimming and J lost 9 bases, with 18 bases between them. Germline assignment: CDR1 SGHTA and CDR2 FQGNSA. The chain's CDR3 is CASSFPLGGRGQYF. The CDR3 DNA sequence: TGTGCCAGCAGCTTCCCCCTAGGGGGGCGTGGGCAGTACTTC. Drawing the rest from reference TRBV7-2 and TRBJ2-7, the complete variable domain is GAGVSQSPSNKVTEKGKDVELRCDPISGHTALYWYRQSLGQGLEFLIYFQGNSAPDKSGLPSDRFSAERTGGSVSTLTIQRTQQEDSAVYLCASSFPLGGRGQYFGPGTRLTVT.

This chain joins TRBV6-1 and TRBJ2-5; D is undetermined. Trimming pared 2 bases from V and 2 bases from J, leaving 9 bases between. The CDR3 totals 14 residues. The V gene's germline CDR1 is MNHNS and CDR2 SASEGT. This chain's CDR3 is CASSESRVQETQYF. The CDR3, as DNA: TGTGCCAGCAGTGAATCCCGGGTGCAAGAGACCCAGTACTTC.

V and J are TRBV7-8 and TRBJ2-7; tentatively, D is TRBD1 (6 bases). With 5 bases removed from V and 5 bases from J, the gap between germline ends came to 10 bases. CDR3 length: 12 amino acids. Per germline, CDR1 SGHVS and CDR2 FQNEAQ. The chain's CDR3 is CASSPHRDEQYF. CDR3 coding DNA: TGTGCCAGCAGCCCCCACAGGGACGAGCAGTACTTC. Combining the CDR3 with reference TRBV7-8 and TRBJ2-7 gives the whole variable domain GAGVSQSPRYKVAKRGQDVALRCDPISGHVSLFWYQQALGQGPEFLTYFQNEAQLDKSGLPSDRFFAERPEGSVSTLKIQRTQQEDSAVYLCASSPHRDEQYFGPGTRLTVT.

The chain couples TRBV19 to TRBJ2-6, with D possibly being TRBD1 (6 bases). Germline loops: CDR1 LNHDA, CDR2 SQIVND (reference sequence). This CDR3 contains 18 residues. The V end was cut by 1 base, the J end by 4 bases, with 17 bases between. Written as DNA, the CDR3 is TGTGCCAGTAGTATAGCGGCAGGGGTGGTCTCCGGGGCCAACGTCCTGACTTTC. Amino acid sequence: CASSIAAGVVSGANVLTF.

This clone has more than one count but fewer than ten. J is TRBJ1-1 and V is TRBV9, with D possibly being TRBD1 (5 bases). Germline loops: CDR1 SGDLS, CDR2 YYNGEE. V was trimmed by 4 bases and J by 4 bases, leaving 17 bases between them. This CDR3 contains 15 residues. The CDR3 reads CASSPSGGGGTEAFF. CDR3 DNA: TGTGCCAGCAGCCCATCTGGAGGTGGGGGCACTGAAGCTTTCTTT.

CDR3 in amino acids: CASSEDRRFQYF. The DNA of the CDR3 is TGTGCCAGCTCTGAGGACAGACGTTTTCAGTACTTC. This chain joins TRBV6-5 and TRBJ2-4, with D maybe TRBD1 (6 bases). Germline CDR1 MNHEY, CDR2 SVGAGI. The germline V and J ends were trimmed by 8 bases and 11 bases, with 16 bases remaining between them. The CDR3 covers 12 residues.

In DNA form, the CDR3 reads TGCGCCAGCAGCCAAGGGGAACTAGCGGGGAGAACTCGCACCTACGAGCAGTACTTC. Translating it yields CASSQGELAGRTRTYEQYF. The J gene is TRBJ2-7, the V gene TRBV4-1, with TRBD2 matching 10 bases. Germline V CDR1 and CDR2: MGHRA, YSYEKL. This CDR3 has 19 residues. V lost 1 base and J lost 2; bases outside the gene matches: 14.